The 23 T cell receptor beta chains presented below share a single source sample, sequenced in a study of OX40 agonist ivuxolimab in advanced cancers. Profiled with immunoSEQ multiplex PCR; TCRdb holds only in-frame clones, not every one. The sample consists of 65,000 to 80,000 clones, 90% of them appearing once. The sample here was CD4+ or CD8+ T cells sorted from blood, taken in a trial of the OX40 agonist ivuxolimab. The source is an adult with an advanced solid tumor such as melanoma, head and neck, liver or kidney cancer.

This chain uses TRBV4-1 with TRBJ2-3, with TRBD2 as a possible D gene (6 bases). The CDR3 loop spans 17 amino acids. Trimming stripped 4 bases from V and 1 base from J, with 18 bases between. Per the germline V gene, CDR1 is MGHRA and CDR2 is YSYEKL. CDR3 DNA: TGCGCCAGCAGCCCCCGAGAGAGGGTAGCGGGCACAGATACGCAGTATTTT. Amino acids: CASSPRERVAGTDTQYF.

The chain joins TRBV28 to TRBJ2-7; 10 bases line up with TRBD1. The J segment lost 3 bases and the V segment lost 2 bases, leaving 4 bases of the junction unmatched. Germline V gives CDR1 MDHEN, CDR2 SYDVKM. The CDR3 has 15 residues. The CDR3 DNA follows: TGTGCCAGCAGTTTAACGGGACAGGGGATCTACGAGCAGTACTTC. Its protein is CASSLTGQGIYEQYF.

V gene TRBV29-1 combines with J gene TRBJ2-2; a weak D match, TRBD1 (5 bases). Germline values: CDR1 SQVTM, CDR2 ANQGSEA. The CDR3 contains 15 residues. V lost 4 bases, J lost 3 bases, and 15 bases lay in between. CDR3 sequence (DNA): TGCAGCGTTGCCATCAGGGTCAAGGACACCGGGGAGCTGTTTTTT. This translates into CSVAIRVKDTGELFF.

The V call is TRBV27, the J call TRBJ2-7; 11 bases are a match to TRBD1. With 5 bases clipped from V and 4 bases from J, the junction kept 4 bases outside the gene matches. The CDR3 consists of 14 residues. Germline assignment: CDR1 MNHEY and CDR2 SMNVEV (reference sequence). The chain's CDR3 is CASSAGTGGYEQYF. The CDR3 region has the DNA TGTGCCAGCAGTGCCGGGACAGGGGGGTACGAGCAGTACTTC.

The rearrangement links TRBV7-8 to TRBJ2-2, with D unresolved. CDR1 is SGHVS, CDR2 FQNEAQ, per germline. Trimming removed 0 bases at V and 0 bases at J, with 5 bases between. The CDR3 has 15 residues. CDR3 DNA sequence: TGTGCCAGCAGCTTAGCGGCCCCGAACACCGGGGAGCTGTTTTTT. It codes for CASSLAAPNTGELFF. Variable domain in full (rest from reference TRBV7-8 and TRBJ2-2): GAGVSQSPRYKVAKRGQDVALRCDPISGHVSLFWYQQALGQGPEFLTYFQNEAQLDKSGLPSDRFFAERPEGSVSTLKIQRTQQEDSAVYLCASSLAAPNTGELFFGEGSRLTVL.

V is TRBV5-4 and J is TRBJ1-1; D is unclear. Germline V lookup: CDR1 SGHNT, CDR2 YYREEE (reference sequence). Trimming cost V 4 bases and J 2 bases, with 12 bases left between them. The CDR3 length is 14 residues. The CDR3: CASSPGGHNTEAFF. The DNA for the CDR3 is TGTGCCAGCAGCCCCGGAGGCCATAACACTGAAGCTTTCTTT.

The V gene is TRBV27, the J gene TRBJ1-2, with D perhaps matching TRBD1 (5 bases). The CDR3 is made up of 16 amino acids. Trimming shortened V by 6 bases and J by 0 bases, and 17 bases separated the two germline ends. Germline V gene sequence: CDR1 MNHEY, CDR2 SMNVEV (reference sequence). CDR3 loop: CASRDDRAPPNYGYTF. CDR3 bases: TGTGCCAGCAGGGACGACAGAGCCCCTCCTAACTATGGCTACACCTTC.

The V gene is TRBV5-6, the J gene TRBJ1-6; 7 positions agree with TRBD1. Trimming at V came to 1 base and at J to 7 bases, leaving 5 bases not matched to a gene. This CDR3 has 15 residues. The germline V gene encodes CDR1 SGHDT and CDR2 YYEEEE. CDR3 in amino acids: CASSLTGVANSPLHF. DNA for the CDR3: TGTGCCAGCAGCTTGACAGGGGTCGCGAATTCACCCCTCCACTTT.

This clone occurred once. The gene calls are TRBV19 and TRBJ1-1; no definite D call. The germline V and J ends were trimmed by 1 base and 1 base, with 22 bases remaining between them. The CDR3 runs to 19 residues. Germline CDR1 is LNHDA and CDR2 is SQIVND (reference sequence). CDR3 DNA sequence: TGTGCCAGTAGTATAGCTCAGGCGCGGTGGAGGGCCGCGAACACTGAAGCTTTCTTT. Protein sequence: CASSIAQARWRAANTEAFF.

This chain uses TRBV2 with TRBJ2-5, with 11 bases aligning to TRBD1. V shed 6 bases, J shed 3 bases, and the junction held 9 bases outside the gene matches. Germline CDR1 SNHLY, CDR2 FYNNEI. This CDR3 has 16 residues. The CDR3 nucleotides read TGTGCCAGCAGGGGGACAGGGGGATTCAATAAAGAGACCCAGTACTTC. As protein: CASRGTGGFNKETQYF.

Only one count was recorded for this clone. This sequence joins TRBV6-1 and TRBJ2-7; 7 bases are a match to TRBD1. Trimming cost V 6 bases and J 6 bases; bases outside gene matches: 8. CDR1 MNHNS and CDR2 SASEGT come from the germline V gene. The CDR3 has 13 amino acids. The CDR3 DNA reads TGTGCCAGCAGCCCAGACAGGGTAGTCGAGCAGTACTTC. This codes for CASSPDRVVEQYF.

V usage is TRBV28 and J usage is TRBJ1-5; unclear D gene. V was clipped by 6 bases and J by 4 bases, with 19 bases between them. Germline V gives CDR1 MDHEN, CDR2 SYDVKM. This CDR3 is 16 amino acids long. CDR3 nucleotides: TGTGCCAGCAGGCTAGGGTCGGCACGCCGTAATCAGCCCCAGCATTTT. Translating gives CASRLGSARRNQPQHF.

CDR3 in amino acids: CASSMGGSVGDTQYF. The CDR3 region has the DNA TGTGCCAGTAGTATGGGCGGGAGTGTAGGAGATACGCAGTATTTT. The V gene is TRBV19, the J gene TRBJ2-3; 7 bases are a match to TRBD2. V dropped 3 bases and J dropped 5; count of bases not matched to a gene: 8. Germline CDR1 LNHDA, CDR2 SQIVND (reference sequence). This CDR3 spans 15 amino acids.

This clone has only one observation. The CDR3 region is CASSPGASPDQPQHF. CDR3 DNA sequence: TGTGCCAGCAGCCCAGGTGCGTCACCCGATCAGCCCCAGCATTTT. The chain links TRBV7-8 to TRBJ1-5, with no clear D. CDR3 length: 15 residues. The V gene lost 5 bases and the J gene lost 5 bases, with 16 bases spanning the gap. The V gene's germline CDR1 is SGHVS and CDR2 FQNEAQ.

The chain combines TRBV1 with TRBJ2-2; the D call of TRBD2 is as the table states it, not checked on the DNA. TRBV1 is designated a pseudogene. This CDR3 comprises 15 residues. CDR3 amino acids: CTSSRLAVNTGELFF. CDR3 DNA: TGCACCAGCAGCCGACTAGCGGTGAACACCGGGGAGCTGTTTTTT.

The chain has TRBV4-2 and TRBJ1-2; D might be TRBD1 (6 bases). The length of the CDR3 is 16 residues. Germline V gene data show CDR1 as LGHNA and CDR2 as YNFKEQ. The ends were cut back, 4 bases at V and 2 bases at J, with 17 bases in the middle. CDR3 residues: CASSRDKGNRNYGYTF. CDR3 sequence (DNA): TGTGCCAGCAGCCGGGACAAGGGGAACAGAAACTATGGCTACACCTTC.

V usage is TRBV18 and J usage is TRBJ1-3; 8 positions match TRBD1. Looked up from germline, CDR1 is KGHSH and CDR2 is LQKENI. This CDR3 has 16 amino acids. Losses at the gene ends were 4 bases for V and 2 bases for J; bases not matched to a gene: 7. The DNA for the CDR3 is TGTGCCAGCTCACTGACAGGGGAACAGGCTGGAAACACCATATATTTT. Its translation: CASSLTGEQAGNTIYF.

This CDR3 reads CASQTTGEKLFF. The CDR3 DNA sequence: TGTGCGAGTCAGACAACGGGTGAAAAACTGTTTTTT. This chain joins TRBV2 and TRBJ1-4; no reliable D call. The CDR3 totals 12 residues. Germline CDR1 reads SNHLY; CDR2 reads FYNNEI. The variable domain in full, with the rest retrieved from reference TRBV2 and TRBJ1-4, is EPEVTQTPSHQVTQMGQEVILRCVPISNHLYFYWYRQILGQKVEFLVSFYNNEISEKSEIFDDQFSVERPDGSNFTLKIRSTKLEDSAMYFCASQTTGEKLFFGSGTQLSVL.

This chain joins TRBV28 and TRBJ2-6, with 8 positions matching TRBD1. J lost 0 bases, V lost 11 bases, and 18 bases had no gene match. The CDR3 totals 19 residues. Germline V gene data show CDR1 as MDHEN and CDR2 as SYDVKM. CDR3 sequence reads: CAASDRVKTFGSGANVLTF. DNA for the CDR3: TGTGCCGCCTCGGACAGGGTAAAAACTTTTGGCTCTGGGGCCAACGTCCTGACTTTC.

The rearrangement uses TRBV5-8 and TRBJ2-1; D is possibly TRBD1 or TRBD2 (5 bases each). Trimming cost V 4 bases and J 6 bases, with 14 bases left between them. There are 14 residues in the CDR3. From germline, CDR1 is SGHTS and CDR2 YDEGEE. The CDR3 here is CASSPGPGRNEQFF. CDR3 sequence (DNA): TGTGCCAGCAGCCCGGGACCTGGACGCAATGAGCAGTTCTTC.

This clone has just one count. Other DNA sequences of this sample code for an identical CDR3. The chain has TRBV28 and TRBJ1-2, with 7 bases fitting TRBD1. V shed 5 bases, J shed 2 bases, and the junction held 5 bases outside the gene matches. The germline V gene has CDR1 MDHEN and CDR2 SYDVKM. This CDR3 has 14 residues. CDR3 nucleotide sequence: TGTGCCAGCAGTCTATTACAGGGGAACTATGGCTACACCTTC. Translation gives CASSLLQGNYGYTF.

The rearrangement links TRBV7-2 to TRBJ2-7; D unclear. This CDR3 has 13 residues. In germline, CDR1 is SGHTA, CDR2 FQGNSA. V was pared by 2 bases and J by 6 bases, with 11 bases between. The CDR3 protein is CASSLQPAPEQYF. The DNA of the CDR3 is TGTGCCAGCAGCTTACAACCTGCCCCCGAGCAGTACTTC.

V gene TRBV7-2 combines with J gene TRBJ2-7; either TRBD1 or TRBD2 may fit D (5 bases each). This CDR3 is 16 amino acids long. V shed 2 bases and J shed 2 bases, with 16 bases lying between them. Per germline, CDR1 SGHTA and CDR2 FQGNSA. CDR3 in amino acids: CASSLNGATRTYEQYF. DNA of the CDR3: TGTGCCAGCAGCTTAAATGGGGCCACTAGGACCTACGAGCAGTACTTC.